These 17 T cell receptor beta chains were sequenced from one sample in a study of beta chain features in type 1 diabetes. Their target antigens are unknown. Of the isolated RNA, all was reverse transcribed, and so the sequenced material was expressed TCRB transcripts. TCRdb's copy holds only in-frame clones and misses some; the assay was immunoSEQ multiplex PCR. This table has 500,000 to 650,000 clones, around 12% appearing once. Whole-study results and caveats: Within each of all four CD4+ subsets, Type 1 diabetes patients had TCRB CDR3s that were moderately but significantly shorter.

The material sequenced was naive CD4+ T cells from blood. Source of these receptors: a young man with type 1 diabetes.

A few counts support this clone. This chain's CDR3 is CASIQQGNEQFF. For the CDR3, the DNA is TGTGCCAGCATTCAACAGGGCAATGAGCAGTTCTTC. The chain carries TRBV2 and TRBJ2-1, with D perhaps matching TRBD1 (6 bases). Between the trimmed V and J ends, which lost 7 bases and 6 bases, there was a span of 10 bases. CDR3 length equals 12 residues. In germline, CDR1 is SNHLY, CDR2 FYNNEI.

There are a few counts of this clone. This chain links TRBV5-1 with TRBJ1-2, with a possible D match to TRBD1 (5 bases). Germline V gene data show CDR1 as SGHRS and CDR2 as YFSETQ. V was shortened by 0 bases and J by 3 bases, with 12 bases between the two germline ends. The CDR3 consists of 15 residues. The CDR3 here is CASSLEPGMYYGYTF. CDR3 bases: TGCGCCAGCAGCTTGGAGCCAGGGATGTACTATGGCTACACCTTC. The entire variable domain, with the rest obtained from reference TRBV5-1 and TRBJ1-2, is as follows: KAGVTQTPRYLIKTRGQQVTLSCSPISGHRSVSWYQQTPGQGLQFLFEYFSETQRNKGNFPGRFSGRQFSNSRSEMNVSTLELGDSALYLCASSLEPGMYYGYTFGSGTRLTVV.

The genes are TRBV30 and TRBJ2-1; D is uncertain. The V gene lost 1 base and the J gene lost 4 bases, with 5 bases spanning the gap. Looked up from germline, CDR1 is GTSNPN and CDR2 is SVGIG (reference sequence). CDR3 size: 12 residues. CDR3 DNA: TGTGCCTGGAGTGGGGCGTACAATGAGCAGTTCTTC. Translation gives CAWSGAYNEQFF.

The sample holds a few counts of this clone. The chain uses TRBV7-2 and TRBJ1-2; D unclear. V lost 4 bases, J lost 4 bases, and 13 bases lay in between. The CDR3 totals 14 residues. Germline lookup yields CDR1 SGHTA and CDR2 FQGNSA. CDR3 in DNA: TGTGCCAGCAGCTCCGGAGGGAACCCCTATGGCTACACCTTC. Protein: CASSSGGNPYGYTF.

This clone was detected a few times. The chain links TRBV11-2 to TRBJ1-2; D gene uncertain. Germline lookup yields CDR1 SGHAT and CDR2 FQNNGV. V was shortened by 1 base and J by 0 bases, with 15 bases between the two germline ends. CDR3 size: 17 residues. The CDR3 DNA sequence: TGTGCCAGCAGCTTAGGAGTTCTCGGCTCCGCTAACTATGGCTACACCTTC. It yields the protein CASSLGVLGSANYGYTF.

V usage is TRBV9 and J usage is TRBJ1-4; perhaps TRBD1 as D (5 bases). With 4 bases removed from V and 8 bases from J, the gap between germline ends came to 18 bases. From germline, CDR1 is SGDLS and CDR2 YYNGEE. The CDR3 consists of 15 residues. DNA for the CDR3: TGTGCCAGCAGCCCTTCCGGGACGTTGGGGGAAAAACTGTTTTTT. It codes for CASSPSGTLGEKLFF.

This clone was detected only a few times. The rearrangement joins TRBV4-2 to TRBJ2-7; 11 bases align to TRBD2. CDR3 size: 19 residues. J lost 3 bases, V lost 0 bases, and 13 bases had no gene match. In germline, CDR1 is LGHNA, CDR2 YNFKEQ. CDR3 region: CASSQDPTSGGFRGYEQYF. The CDR3, as DNA: TGTGCCAGCAGCCAAGATCCCACTAGCGGGGGCTTCCGAGGCTACGAGCAGTACTTC.

This rearrangement joins TRBV12-5 to TRBJ1-2; TRBD1 matches 7 bases. CDR3 length: 15 amino acids. The V and J ends lost 4 bases and 5 bases, in that order; junction bases with no gene match: 10. CDR1 LGHNT and CDR2 FRNRAP come from the germline V gene. CDR3: CASGSGQGVMYGYTF. Written as DNA, the CDR3 is TGTGCTAGTGGTTCCGGCCAGGGGGTTATGTATGGCTACACCTTC.

This clone turned up a few times. This chain connects TRBV7-3 to TRBJ2-1; a weak D match, TRBD1 (5 bases). The V end was cut by 5 bases, the J end by 1 base, with 12 bases between. This CDR3 is built from 15 residues. From germline, CDR1 is SGHTA and CDR2 FQGTGA. The CDR3 nucleotides are TGTGCCAGCAGCGAAGGGCAGGGTTCCTACAATGAGCAGTTCTTC. Translated, it gives CASSEGQGSYNEQFF.

The V call is TRBV21-1, the J call TRBJ2-7; the D segment call TRBD1 is taken from the table without a DNA check. TRBV21-1 is a recognized pseudogene. The CDR3 loop spans 12 amino acids. The CDR3 protein is CASSNGGDEQYF. In DNA, the CDR3 is TGTGCCAGCAGCAATGGGGGCGACGAGCAGTACTTC.

This clone was seen more than once but under ten times. In DNA form, the CDR3 reads TGTGCCAGCAGCCACCCCAGCGGGGGGGCCTCAAGCGAGCAGTACTTC. It yields the protein CASSHPSGGASSEQYF. V and J are TRBV7-2 and TRBJ2-7, with 10 positions matching TRBD2. CDR1 is SGHTA, CDR2 FQGNSA, per germline. The CDR3 covers 16 residues. V lost 5 bases and J lost 6; bases outside the gene matches: 13. The complete variable domain, with remaining parts taken from reference TRBV7-2 and TRBJ2-7, reads GAGVSQSPSNKVTEKGKDVELRCDPISGHTALYWYRQSLGQGLEFLIYFQGNSAPDKSGLPSDRFSAERTGGSVSTLTIQRTQQEDSAVYLCASSHPSGGASSEQYFGPGTRLTVT.

This clone was seen a few times. The chain recombines TRBV6-5 with TRBJ2-5; D unresolved. There are 15 residues in the CDR3. Trimming shortened V by 2 bases and J by 3 bases, and 13 bases separated the two germline ends. Per the germline V gene, CDR1 is MNHEY and CDR2 is SVGAGI. The CDR3 is CASSYRRLAKETQYF. DNA of the CDR3: TGTGCCAGCAGTTACCGACGACTTGCTAAAGAGACCCAGTACTTC.

As DNA, the CDR3 is TGTGCCAGCAGCCATTCCGGGACACCGGAAAAACTGTTTTTT. Translated, it gives CASSHSGTPEKLFF. The genes are TRBV5-4 and TRBJ1-4; the D gene is possibly TRBD1 (6 bases). Germline loops: CDR1 SGHNT, CDR2 YYREEE (reference sequence). The CDR3 is 14 residues long. Trimming took off 4 bases at V and 8 bases at J, with 15 bases between the two ends.

The chain has TRBV7-9 and TRBJ2-3; D is uncertain. This CDR3 region has 15 residues. Germline values: CDR1 SEHNR, CDR2 FQNEAQ (reference sequence). Trimming removed 2 bases from V and 1 base from J, with 10 bases in between. Here the CDR3 reads CASSLRRRGTDTQYF. In DNA form, the CDR3 reads TGTGCCAGCAGCTTACGCCGGCGCGGCACAGATACGCAGTATTTT.

Of note for this clone: Other DNA sequences from this sample encode an identical CDR3 as well. The rearrangement joins TRBV28 to TRBJ2-1; D gene unclear. CDR3 length: 14 residues. V lost 7 bases and J lost 0, with 10 bases in between. CDR1 is MDHEN and CDR2 is SYDVKM in the germline V gene. CDR3 sequence reads: CASISPSSYNEQFF. Written as DNA, the CDR3 is TGTGCCAGCATTAGCCCGAGCTCCTACAATGAGCAGTTCTTC.

On this clone: The sample carries other DNA sequences with the same CDR3. The chain uses TRBV5-4 and TRBJ1-2; D is uncertain. The CDR3 contains 13 residues. The germline gives CDR1 SGHNT, CDR2 YYREEE (reference sequence). The V end lost 4 bases, the J end lost 5 bases, and 12 bases lay between the germline ends. The CDR3, as DNA: TGTGCCAGCAGCCTCGACTCAGAGTATGGCTACACCTTC. Translating gives CASSLDSEYGYTF.

A note on this clone: Distinct nucleotide sequences in the sample also encode this CDR3. J is TRBJ2-5 and V is TRBV5-1; tentatively, D is TRBD1 (5 bases). CDR1 is SGHRS, CDR2 YFSETQ, per germline. The CDR3 extends over 13 amino acids. The germline V and J ends were trimmed by 3 bases and 3 bases, with 9 bases remaining between them. CDR3 nucleotide sequence: TGCGCCAGCAGCTCCCAAGGGGAAGAGACCCAGTACTTC. It codes for CASSSQGEETQYF.